These 23 T cell receptor beta chains came from one sample sequenced in a study of shared clonotypes between healthy human individuals. This table comes from immunoSEQ multiplex PCR, and its TCRdb copy is limited to in-frame clones, with some not included. The data show under 600,000 clones, with 70% to 80% seen just once and about 12% held by the top ten. The sample taken for sequencing was PBMCs. Source of these receptors: a woman between 35 and 50 years old in good health. Some clones in this sample may be carry-over from other donors' samples.

The rearrangement uses TRBV18 and TRBJ2-2, with 7 bases that match TRBD2. This CDR3 has 15 amino acids. The trim removed 6 bases at V and 1 base at J, leaving 5 bases unmatched. Germline CDR1 is KGHSH and CDR2 is LQKENI. CDR3 nucleotide sequence: TGTGCCAGCTCGACGACTAGCCAGAACACCGGGGAGCTGTTTTTT. It codes for CASSTTSQNTGELFF.

This clone was observed a few times. Additional DNA sequences in this sample encode the identical CDR3. The rearrangement joins TRBV30 to TRBJ2-7, with D possibly matching TRBD2 (6 bases). Germline CDR1 is GTSNPN and CDR2 is SVGIG (reference sequence). The CDR3 covers 13 residues. Trimming stripped 1 base from V and 7 bases from J, with 14 bases between. CDR3 bases: TGTGCCTGGAGTGGGGTGCGGGATGGTGAGCAGTACTTC. Its protein is CAWSGVRDGEQYF.

The V gene is TRBV19, the J gene TRBJ2-3; maybe TRBD2 (5 bases). Deletions cut 4 bases from V and 2 bases from J, with 16 bases between. The CDR3 totals 16 residues. Germline V gene sequence: CDR1 LNHDA, CDR2 SQIVND (reference sequence). CDR3 nucleotides: TGTGCCAGTAGTACCCCAGTGAGCGGAGCCACAGATACGCAGTATTTT. Translated: CASSTPVSGATDTQYF.

A note on this clone: Other DNA sequences in this sample translate to the same CDR3. The chain has TRBV7-2 and TRBJ2-2; D remains unclear. This CDR3 region has 12 residues. The germline CDR1 and CDR2 sequences are SGHTA and FQGNSA. V was clipped by 5 bases and J by 4 bases, with 5 bases between them. In DNA form, the CDR3 reads TGTGCCAGCAGCCGTCGCACCGGGGAGCTGTTTTTT. Its translation: CASSRRTGELFF.

In this sample, this clone turned up a few times. Written as DNA, the CDR3 is TGTGCCAGCACCAATAAAAACATTCAGTACTTC. It is translated as CASTNKNIQYF. The V gene is TRBV28, the J gene TRBJ2-4; D is unclear. V was shortened by 7 bases and J by 4 bases, with 5 bases between the two germline ends. In germline, CDR1 is MDHEN, CDR2 SYDVKM. The CDR3 has 11 residues.

The chain is built from TRBV2 and TRBJ2-3; no clear D. CDR1 SNHLY and CDR2 FYNNEI come from the germline V gene. Trimming cost V 1 base and J 3 bases, with 5 bases left between them. The CDR3 is 13 amino acids. CDR3 DNA: TGTGCCAGCAGTGAAGAGAGAACAGATACGCAGTATTTT. This codes for CASSEERTDTQYF.

This clone was seen only once. The chain links TRBV7-9 to TRBJ2-7; 8 bases align to TRBD2. Germline V gives CDR1 SEHNR, CDR2 FQNEAQ (reference sequence). This CDR3 contains 13 residues. V dropped 3 bases and J dropped 2; count of bases not matched to a gene: 0. DNA for the CDR3: TGTGCCAGCAGCTTCGGGGGGGCCTACGAGCAGTACTTC. Protein: CASSFGGAYEQYF.

The chain carries TRBV11-2 and TRBJ1-6; 7 bases map to TRBD1. V lost 5 bases, J lost 2 bases, and 6 bases stayed unmatched. The germline gives CDR1 SGHAT, CDR2 FQNNGV. The CDR3 length is 16 residues. The CDR3 DNA sequence: TGTGCCAGCAGCCCTAACACAGGGGCCTATAATTCACCCCTCCACTTT. This gives the protein CASSPNTGAYNSPLHF.

The chain combines TRBV5-6 with TRBJ2-7; D is ambiguous. CDR3 length equals 14 residues. Trimming cost V 4 bases and J 6 bases, with 17 bases left between them. CDR1 and CDR2 (germline): SGHDT, YYEEEE. CDR3 in DNA: TGTGCCAGCAGCGTTAACCCAACGGGCTCCGAGCAGTACTTC. Its translation: CASSVNPTGSEQYF.

The chain carries TRBV2 and TRBJ2-2; 7 nucleotides line up with TRBD2. Germline loops: CDR1 SNHLY, CDR2 FYNNEI. This CDR3 comprises 16 residues. V was clipped by 4 bases and J by 4 bases; unmatched bases: 9. CDR3 nucleotide sequence: TGTGCCAGCAGTGGACTAGCAGTTCCCGGCACCGGGGAGCTGTTTTTT. Protein: CASSGLAVPGTGELFF.

V usage is TRBV4-1 and J usage is TRBJ2-3; D possibly matches TRBD1 or TRBD2 (5 bases each). Germline CDR1 reads MGHRA; CDR2 reads YSYEKL. The CDR3 consists of 16 residues. Trimming removed 3 bases at V and 0 bases at J, with 13 bases between. CDR3 residues: CASSHRTGASTDTQYF. The CDR3 DNA sequence: TGCGCCAGCAGCCATAGGACCGGGGCTAGCACAGATACGCAGTATTTT.

This clone was seen more than once but under ten times. The chain has TRBV4-1 and TRBJ2-2, with D perhaps TRBD2 (5 bases). The CDR3 is 15 residues long. V lost 6 bases and J 3 bases, leaving 14 bases between the germline ends. Germline V lookup: CDR1 MGHRA, CDR2 YSYEKL. This CDR3 reads CASSFEGVDTGELFF. The CDR3 DNA is TGCGCCAGCAGTTTCGAGGGAGTGGACACCGGGGAGCTGTTTTTT.

The chain is built from TRBV2 and TRBJ1-4, with TRBD1 matching 7 bases. CDR3 length: 15 amino acids. The V and J ends lost 1 base and 6 bases, in that order; junction bases with no gene match: 5. Germline V gene data show CDR1 as SNHLY and CDR2 as FYNNEI. The CDR3 sequence: CASSEGAGGDEKLFF. CDR3 DNA sequence: TGTGCCAGCAGTGAAGGGGCAGGGGGGGATGAAAAACTGTTTTTT.

This clone was found once. The V call is TRBV7-8, the J call TRBJ1-3, with D maybe TRBD1 (6 bases). Germline CDR1 is SGHVS and CDR2 is FQNEAQ. V was shortened by 1 base and J by 4 bases, with 11 bases between the two germline ends. This CDR3 region has 15 residues. The CDR3, as DNA: TGTGCCAGCAGCTTAGACAGGGCCCCCGGAAACACCATATATTTT. It encodes CASSLDRAPGNTIYF.

Details on this clone: Germline and junction disagree at one end, which may indicate a read error. V usage is TRBV2 and J usage is TRBJ2-4, with D hard to call. The CDR3 runs to 13 residues. CDR1 is SNHLY, CDR2 FYNNEI, per germline. CDR3 amino acids: CASSVSSSGDGDF. The CDR3 bases are TGTGCCAGCAGTGTGTCCTCATCGGGCGATGGAGACTTC.

V is TRBV19 and J is TRBJ2-5, with TRBD1 matching 10 bases. Germline assignment: CDR1 LNHDA and CDR2 SQIVND (reference sequence). Trimming at V came to 3 bases and at J to 11 bases, leaving 9 bases not matched to a gene. This CDR3 region has 14 residues. The CDR3 here is CASSIGTGVWEQYF. The DNA of the CDR3 is TGTGCCAGTAGTATCGGGACAGGGGTGTGGGAGCAGTACTTC.

V and J are TRBV4-1 and TRBJ2-7, with 14 bases identical to TRBD2. The germline CDR1 and CDR2 sequences are MGHRA and YSYEKL. The CDR3 covers 16 residues. With V trimmed by 2 bases and J by 4 bases, 4 bases remained unmatched. CDR3 loop: CASSQIRTSGRYEQYF. Written as DNA, the CDR3 is TGCGCCAGCAGCCAAATAAGGACTAGCGGGAGGTACGAGCAGTACTTC.

The chain joins TRBV9 to TRBJ2-5, with 14 bases aligning to TRBD2. This CDR3 is built from 18 residues. Per germline, CDR1 SGDLS and CDR2 YYNGEE. Germline trimming cut 3 bases from V and 0 bases from J; bases unmatched to any gene: 7. DNA for the CDR3: TGTGCCAGCAGCGAGGGGACTAGCGGGAGAAAGTACCAAGAGACCCAGTACTTC. This codes for CASSEGTSGRKYQETQYF.

This clone was seen a few times. The same CDR3 also results from other DNA sequences found in this sample. The chain is built from TRBV9 and TRBJ1-1, with D hard to call. This CDR3 is built from 13 residues. Trimming cost V 2 bases and J 3 bases, with 8 bases left between them. Germline CDR1 SGDLS, CDR2 YYNGEE. The CDR3 is CASSVTVDTEAFF. DNA of the CDR3: TGTGCCAGCAGCGTTACGGTGGACACTGAAGCTTTCTTT.

Concerning this clone: The same CDR3 arises from other DNA sequences in this sample as well. The rearrangement uses TRBV30 and TRBJ2-3; no clear D gene. V lost 0 bases and J 1 base, leaving 8 bases between the germline ends. Per germline, CDR1 GTSNPN and CDR2 SVGIG (reference sequence). CDR3 length: 14 residues. CDR3 DNA: TGTGCCTGGAGTGTAAGGCTCGGCACAGATACGCAGTATTTT. It specifies CAWSVRLGTDTQYF.

The chain joins TRBV23-1 to TRBJ1-1; D uncertain. TRBV23-1 is assigned to the ORF class and has an uncertain function. This CDR3 has 17 residues. V was cut by 1 base and J by 0 bases, with 15 bases left in between. CDR3 bases: TGCGCCAGCAGTCAATTGATAGGGAGACGGATGAACACTGAAGCTTTCTTT. As protein: CASSQLIGRRMNTEAFF.

The chain is built from TRBV18 and TRBJ1-1; perhaps TRBD1 as D (6 bases). CDR3 size: 14 residues. CDR1 is KGHSH, CDR2 LQKENI, per germline. Between the trimmed V and J ends, which lost 3 bases and 4 bases, there was a span of 12 bases. CDR3 sequence: CASSPGGQGTEAFF. DNA of the CDR3: TGTGCCAGCTCACCCGGGGGGCAGGGCACTGAAGCTTTCTTT.

The CDR3 DNA reads TGTGCCAGCAGCAAGACTAGCGGGAGTGTCTACGAGCAGTACTTC. It codes for CASSKTSGSVYEQYF. The rearrangement joins TRBV7-8 to TRBJ2-7, with TRBD2 identical over 12 bases. Trimming cost V 5 bases and J 3 bases; bases outside gene matches: 5. The CDR3 is made up of 15 amino acids. Germline CDR1 and CDR2: SGHVS and FQNEAQ.